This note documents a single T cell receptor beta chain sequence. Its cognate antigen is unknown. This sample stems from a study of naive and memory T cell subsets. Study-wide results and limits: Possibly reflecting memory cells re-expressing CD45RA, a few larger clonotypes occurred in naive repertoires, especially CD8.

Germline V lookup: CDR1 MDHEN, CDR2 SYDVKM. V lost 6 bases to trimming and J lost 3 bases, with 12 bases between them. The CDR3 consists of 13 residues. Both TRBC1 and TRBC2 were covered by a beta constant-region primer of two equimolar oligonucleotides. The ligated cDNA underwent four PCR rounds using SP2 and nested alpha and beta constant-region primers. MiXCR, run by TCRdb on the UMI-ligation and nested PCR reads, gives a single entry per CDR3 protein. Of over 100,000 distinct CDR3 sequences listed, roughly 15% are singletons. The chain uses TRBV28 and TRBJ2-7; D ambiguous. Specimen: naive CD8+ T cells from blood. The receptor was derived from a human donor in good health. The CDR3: CASRSADLYEQYF. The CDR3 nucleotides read TGTGCCAGCAGATCTGCCGATCTCTACGAGCAGTACTTC.